These 9 T cell receptor beta chains originate from one sample sequenced in a study of beta chain features in type 1 diabetes. Isolated RNA was reverse transcribed in full, so expressed TCRB transcripts were sequenced. The method was immunoSEQ multiplex PCR; TCRdb's version includes in-frame clones alone and lacks a portion of them. The sample lists roughly 380,000 clones, roughly a fifth seen once, with approximately 0.046% in the top ten. Sequenced sample: naive CD4+ T cells from blood. The receptors here all came from a young woman in good health.

This clone was picked up a small number of times. This chain joins TRBV30 and TRBJ2-1, with TRBD2 matching over 12 bases. The CDR3 runs to 14 residues. Germline-derived CDR1 and CDR2 are GTSNPN and SVGIG (reference sequence). V shed 5 bases, J shed 4 bases, and the junction held 3 bases outside the gene matches. The CDR3 coding sequence is TGTGCCTGGGGAACTAGCGGGGGGTACAATGAGCAGTTCTTC. It translates to CAWGTSGGYNEQFF.

The V gene is TRBV4-1, the J gene TRBJ2-3; 7 bases align to TRBD2. The V gene end was trimmed by 1 base and the J gene end by 4 bases; junction bases not matched to a gene: 5. The V gene's germline CDR1 is MGHRA and CDR2 YSYEKL. This CDR3 spans 15 amino acids. The CDR3 DNA follows: TGCGCCAGCAGCCAAGTTGGCGCGGGAGCAGATACGCAGTATTTT. Protein product: CASSQVGAGADTQYF.

This clone was found a few times. The chain carries TRBV30 and TRBJ1-5, with TRBD1 matching over 10 bases. The J segment lost 2 bases and the V segment lost 3 bases, leaving 4 bases of the junction unmatched. The CDR3 has 15 amino acids. The germline V gene has CDR1 GTSNPN and CDR2 SVGIG (reference sequence). The CDR3 nucleotides read TGTGCCTGGAGGAGGGGGACAGGGGGCAATCAGCCCCAGCATTTT. Its protein is CAWRRGTGGNQPQHF. The full variable domain, completed using reference TRBV30 and TRBJ1-5, is SQTIHQWPATLVQPVGSPLSLECTVEGTSNPNLYWYRQAAGRGLQLLFYSVGIGQISSEVPQNLSASRPQDRQFILSSKKLLLSDSGFYLCAWRRGTGGNQPQHFGDGTRLSIL.

The chain links TRBV5-1 to TRBJ2-1; D not certain. V was shortened by 6 bases and J by 7 bases, with 8 bases between the two germline ends. The CDR3 runs to 11 residues. Germline CDR1 is SGHRS and CDR2 is YFSETQ. CDR3 loop: CASTLNNEQFF. The CDR3 DNA sequence: TGCGCCAGCACCCTAAATAATGAGCAGTTCTTC. The complete variable domain, with remaining parts taken from reference TRBV5-1 and TRBJ2-1, reads KAGVTQTPRYLIKTRGQQVTLSCSPISGHRSVSWYQQTPGQGLQFLFEYFSETQRNKGNFPGRFSGRQFSNSRSEMNVSTLELGDSALYLCASTLNNEQFFGPGTRLTVL.

V and J are TRBV7-2 and TRBJ2-5, with a weak D call TRBD2 (6 bases). The ends were cut back, 1 base at V and 2 bases at J, with 8 bases in the middle. There are 14 residues in the CDR3. Germline CDR1 is SGHTA and CDR2 is FQGNSA. CDR3 in amino acids: CASSLGGRQETQYF. The CDR3 DNA is TGTGCCAGCAGCTTAGGGGGGAGGCAAGAGACCCAGTACTTC.

This clone was counted only a few times. The chain combines TRBV12-5 with TRBJ2-1, with 11 positions matching TRBD2. CDR3 length: 14 residues. J was trimmed by 9 bases and V by 4 bases; bases with no gene match: 5. Germline assignment: CDR1 LGHNT and CDR2 FRNRAP. The CDR3 loop is CASGSLGLAGEQFF. The CDR3 DNA sequence: TGTGCTAGTGGTTCCCTAGGACTAGCGGGTGAGCAGTTCTTC.

The chain uses TRBV6-1 and TRBJ2-3, with 7 bases fitting TRBD2. The CDR3 covers 13 residues. Trimming at V came to 2 bases and at J to 6 bases, leaving 2 bases not matched to a gene. CDR1 and CDR2 from the germline V gene are MNHNS and SASEGT. The CDR3 loop reads CASSELAEDTQYF. The CDR3 nucleotides read TGTGCCAGCAGTGAACTAGCGGAGGATACGCAGTATTTT.

This clone was picked up a small number of times. The chain has TRBV9 and TRBJ2-1; the match to TRBD2 covers 11 bases. Germline V CDR1 and CDR2: SGDLS, YYNGEE. Trimming took 4 bases from V and 6 from J; bases not matched to a gene: 9. CDR3 length: 16 residues. CDR3 nucleotide sequence: TGTGCCAGCAGCAAAGGGGTACTAGCGGGAGTCAATGAGCAGTTCTTC. The encoded protein is CASSKGVLAGVNEQFF. Combining the CDR3 with reference TRBV9 and TRBJ2-1 gives the whole variable domain DSGVTQTPKHLITATGQRVTLRCSPRSGDLSVYWYQQSLDQGLQFLIQYYNGEERAKGNILERFSAQQFPDLHSELNLSSLELGDSALYFCASSKGVLAGVNEQFFGPGTRLTVL.

This rearrangement joins TRBV5-4 to TRBJ2-1, with 10 bases matching TRBD2. V lost 4 bases to trimming and J lost 12 bases; unmatched junction nucleotides: 13. The CDR3 runs 15 residues. Germline V lookup: CDR1 SGHNT, CDR2 YYREEE (reference sequence). CDR3 region: CASSDEAGLASAQFF. DNA of the CDR3: TGTGCCAGCAGCGATGAGGCGGGACTAGCGAGCGCGCAGTTCTTC. Drawing the rest from reference TRBV5-4 and TRBJ2-1, the complete variable domain is ETGVTQSPTHLIKTRGQQVTLRCSSQSGHNTVSWYQQALGQGPQFIFQYYREEENGRGNFPPRFSGLQFPNYSSELNVNALELDDSALYLCASSDEAGLASAQFFGPGTRLTVL.